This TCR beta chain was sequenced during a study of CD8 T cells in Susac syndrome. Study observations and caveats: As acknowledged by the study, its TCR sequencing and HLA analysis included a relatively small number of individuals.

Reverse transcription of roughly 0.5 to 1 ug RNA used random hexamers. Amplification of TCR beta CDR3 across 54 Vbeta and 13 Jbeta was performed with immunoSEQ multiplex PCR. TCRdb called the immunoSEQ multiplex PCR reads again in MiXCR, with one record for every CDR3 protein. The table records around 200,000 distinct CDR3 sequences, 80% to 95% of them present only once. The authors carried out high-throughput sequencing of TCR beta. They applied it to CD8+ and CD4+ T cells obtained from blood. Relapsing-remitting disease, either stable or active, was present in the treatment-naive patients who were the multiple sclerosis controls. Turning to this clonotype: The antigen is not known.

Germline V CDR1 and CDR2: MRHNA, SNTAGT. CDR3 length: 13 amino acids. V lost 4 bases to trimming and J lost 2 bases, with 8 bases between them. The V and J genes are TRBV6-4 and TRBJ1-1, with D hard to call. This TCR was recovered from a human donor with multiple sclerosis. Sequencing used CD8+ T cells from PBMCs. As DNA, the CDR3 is TGTGCCAGCAGTGCGTCAAGTAACACTGAAGCTTTCTTT. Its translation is CASSASSNTEAFF.